Below, one T cell receptor (beta chain) is given with its context. This record comes from a study of control samples from healthy donors and cancer patients. Assay used: immunoSEQ multiplex PCR; TCRdb lists only in-frame clones, some missing. The table has about 140,000 clones, about 90% seen once. Sequenced material: blood. This receptor was identified in a man aged 18 to 35 in good health.

The CDR3 here is CASSLGSTSGGVQETQYF. In DNA, the CDR3 is TGCGCCAGCAGCTTGGGTTCGACTAGCGGGGGGGTCCAAGAGACCCAGTACTTC. The chain is built from TRBV5-1 and TRBJ2-5, with 14 bases lining up with TRBD2. Looked up from germline, CDR1 is SGHRS and CDR2 is YFSETQ. After removal of 0 bases from V and 1 base from J, the junction contained 5 bases not matched to a gene. The CDR3 covers 18 residues.